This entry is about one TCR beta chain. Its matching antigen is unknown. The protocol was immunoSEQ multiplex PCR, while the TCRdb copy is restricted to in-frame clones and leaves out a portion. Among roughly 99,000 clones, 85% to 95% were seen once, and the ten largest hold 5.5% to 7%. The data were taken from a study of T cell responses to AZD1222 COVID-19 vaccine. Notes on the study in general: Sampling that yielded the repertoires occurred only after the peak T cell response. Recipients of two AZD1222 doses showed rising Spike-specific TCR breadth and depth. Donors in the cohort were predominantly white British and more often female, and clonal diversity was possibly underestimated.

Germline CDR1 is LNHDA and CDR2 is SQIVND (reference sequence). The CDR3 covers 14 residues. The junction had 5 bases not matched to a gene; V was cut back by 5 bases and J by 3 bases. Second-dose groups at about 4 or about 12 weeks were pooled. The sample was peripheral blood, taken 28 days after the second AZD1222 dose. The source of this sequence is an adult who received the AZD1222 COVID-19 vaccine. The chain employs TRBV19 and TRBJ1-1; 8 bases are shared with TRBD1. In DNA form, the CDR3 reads TGTGCCAGTAGTCCTCAGGGGGCTGACACTGAAGCTTTCTTT. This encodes CASSPQGADTEAFF.